This is a list of T cell receptor beta chains from one sample in a study of T cells in Graves' hyperthyroidism and ophthalmopathy. One entry per CDR3 protein, called by TCRdb with MiXCR from the multiplex PCR reads. The sample records approximately 640,000 distinct CDR3 sequences, 15% to 20% being singletons. Material for sequencing was blood. All receptors come from a woman aged 25 to 39 with Graves' hyperthyroidism. The CDR3 runs from the conserved cysteine through the conserved F or W. Fields, in order: J gene, V gene, CDR3 protein.

TRBJ2-5 TRBV7-9 CASSLGPRGEQETQYF
TRBJ2-1 TRBV12-3/TRBV12-4 CASSITPLSYNEQFF
TRBJ2-5 TRBV2 CASSGLSYQETQYF
TRBJ2-3 TRBV7-9 CASSPVTSGRDTQYF
TRBJ1-1 TRBV5-4 CASSLGRATEALF
TRBJ1-2 TRBV29-1 CSAGGGQGSGYTF
TRBJ1-2 TRBV30 CAWSVRANYGYTF
TRBJ2-1 TRBV19 CASSFGSVNNEQFF
TRBJ1-4 TRBV9 CASSNLDGNEKLFF
TRBJ2-7 TRBV20-1 CSVSSGRAGYEQYF
TRBJ1-1 TRBV7-2 CASSLGSGGNTEAFF
TRBJ1-1 TRBV2 CASSARQGPNTEAFF
TRBJ2-4 TRBV28 CASSPGLARNIQYF
TRBJ2-7 TRBV5-1 CASSTGDGPRYEQYF
TRBJ2-7 TRBV11-2 CASSLEVPTSGSYEQYF
TRBJ2-1 TRBV30 CAWSASGYSYNEQFF
TRBJ2-5 TRBV7-8 CASSPVPTEETQYF
TRBJ2-2 TRBV7-2 CASSQDLADTGELFF
TRBJ1-1 TRBV28 CASSLGLTGNTEAFF
TRBJ2-3 TRBV30 CAWSVDRGGTDTQYF
TRBJ2-3 TRBV5-1 CASSLGMADTQYF
TRBJ1-1 TRBV10-3 CATRRDLNTEAFF
TRBJ1-5 TRBV3-1 CASSQSTGREQPQHF
TRBJ1-4 TRBV19 CASSEGNEKLFF
TRBJ2-1 TRBV3-1 CASSQFPTTPSYNEQFF
TRBJ2-7 TRBV20-1 CSARDLAVSSPYEQYF
TRBJ2-7 TRBV7-2 CASSLALGQGRGEQYF
TRBJ1-6 TRBV9 CASSPTQRVGNSPLHF